This is a list of T cell receptor beta chains from one sample in a study of cytomegalovirus exposure and HLA in healthy donors. Sequenced by immunoSEQ multiplex PCR; TCRdb stores in-frame clones only, minus some. Here the sample spans around 160,000 clones, roughly 80% being singletons. Sequencing used PBMCs. Receptor source: a woman between 40 and 50 years old in good health and CMV-seropositive. The CDR3 runs from the conserved cysteine through the conserved F or W. The D gene is left open where the match is weak. Rows give clone size only sometimes, using once, few, many, or a class for an expanded clone.

cdr3_length j_call clone_size d_call v_call cdr3_nt cdr3_aa
16 TRBJ2-7 NA TRBD1 TRBV7-9 TGTTCCAGCAGCTTAGTACCCGGACAGGGGGCCTACGAGCAGTACTTC CSSSLVPGQGAYEQYF
15 TRBJ2-4 once NA TRBV5-4 TGTGCCAGCAGCTTGGTTGGACCAGGGGAAAACATTCAGTACTTC CASSLVGPGENIQYF
15 TRBJ2-1 NA NA TRBV5-4 TGTGCCAGCAGCTTGGATGGGGGCCTTTACAATGAGCAGTTCTTC CASSLDGGLYNEQFF
15 TRBJ1-2 NA NA TRBV4-1 TGCGCCAGCAGCCAAGATGAGAGTACTACTATTGGCTACACCTTC CASSQDESTTIGYTF
14 TRBJ2-3 NA NA TRBV5-1 TGCGCCAGCAGCTTGGAAGCAAGTCCAAGTACGCAGTATTTT CASSLEASPSTQYF
14 TRBJ1-5 few NA TRBV2 TGTGCCAGCCAGGACAGCCATAGCAATCAGCCCCAGCATTTT CASQDSHSNQPQHF
13 TRBJ2-2 NA NA TRBV6-1 TGTGCCAGCAGTTCGGACAGCACCGGGGAGCTGTTTTTT CASSSDSTGELFF
14 TRBJ1-2 NA TRBD1 TRBV5-1 TGCGCCAGCAGCTTGGGGACAGGGAACTATGGCTACACCTTC CASSLGTGNYGYTF
14 TRBJ2-2 NA NA TRBV11-3 TGCGCCAGCAGCAACGACAGAAACACCGGGGAGCTGTTTTTT CASSNDRNTGELFF
18 TRBJ2-5 NA TRBD2 TRBV5-1 TGCGCCAGCAGCCTAGGACTAGCGGGGGCCTATTTCCAAGAGACCCAGTACTTC CASSLGLAGAYFQETQYF
16 TRBJ1-2 NA TRBD1 TRBV10-1 TGCGCCAGCAGTGAACCGACAGGGGGCATTGGGAAAGGCTACACCTTC CASSEPTGGIGKGYTF
13 TRBJ1-1 NA NA TRBV5-1 TGCGCCAGTAGCTTGACCCCGGGAAGGGAAGCTTTCTTT CASSLTPGREAFF
14 TRBJ2-2 NA NA TRBV6-5 TGTGCCAGCGCCCCACAGGGGAACACCGGGGAGCTGTTTTTT CASAPQGNTGELFF
12 TRBJ2-7 NA NA TRBV6-1 TGTGCCAGCAGTGACAGTCCCTACGAGCAGTACTTC CASSDSPYEQYF